This record covers a single T cell receptor (beta chain). The antigen remains unidentified. This sample is part of a study of response to subunit inactivated influenza vaccine. Whole-study findings and limits: The authors suggested that few new T cells are recruited per seasonal influenza vaccination.

Trimming pared 8 bases from V and 0 bases from J, leaving 14 bases between. The length of the CDR3 is 16 residues. Germline values: CDR1 MNHEY, CDR2 SMNVEV (reference sequence). TCRdb recomputed calls from the RT-PCR reads with MiXCR, one row per CDR3 protein. The sample contains hundreds of thousands of distinct CDR3 sequences, around 13% of which appear only once. The receptor's source is a man aged 50 or older who received an inactivated influenza vaccine. Sequences were derived from PBMCs from blood, sampled around 14 days before vaccination. This sequence joins TRBV27 and TRBJ1-6; tentatively, D is TRBD1 (5 bases). The CDR3 reads CASWAGPPSYNSPLHF. In DNA, the CDR3 is TGTGCCAGCTGGGCGGGGCCGCCCTCCTATAATTCACCCCTCCACTTT.